The clone carrying this T cell receptor (beta chain) was recorded many times. The source of the sample is a study of T cell repertoires in cytomegalovirus infection. The overall study: Public TCR beta signatures indicated both CMV infection and matching HLA type.

TCRdb fed the reads into MiXCR, producing one record per CDR3 protein. The sample includes fewer than 550,000 distinct CDR3 sequences, roughly 31% seen only once; the top ten take approximately 13%. V was clipped by 4 bases and J by 8 bases, with 14 bases between them. The length of the CDR3 is 14 residues. Germline assignment: CDR1 SGHVS and CDR2 FNYEAQ. This clonotype was sampled from a human donor in good health (CMV status not recorded). Some clones in this sample may be carry-over from other donors' samples. The rearrangement links TRBV7-6 to TRBJ1-4; D remains unclear. The sample was PBMCs. The CDR3 is CASSSRREEEKLFF. The CDR3 nucleotides read TGTGCCAGCAGCTCCCGAAGGGAGGAGGAAAAACTGTTTTTT.